This T cell receptor (beta chain) was found in a study of Ad26.COV2.S vaccination and SARS-CoV-2 variants. Study details: Intramuscularly, Ad26.COV2.S was given either once or twice, 56 days apart.

To note about this clone: Its matching antigen is unknown.

The CDR3 extends over 14 amino acids. Trimming cost V 6 bases and J 3 bases; bases outside gene matches: 7. CDR1 and CDR2 from the germline V gene are SGDLS and YYNGEE. General study points: Once vaccination had occurred, spike-specific CD8+ and CD4+ T cell responses reportedly showed substantial breadth.

Documented treatment: roughly 19 received Ad26.COV2.S at low or high dose, single or two shots; roughly five received placebo; per-sample allocation not given. Sampling took place 63 days after the first vaccine or placebo injection. Donation was by an adult aged 18-55 years who was in Boston. Profiled with immunoSEQ multiplex PCR; TCRdb holds only in-frame clones, not every one. This sample has 380,000 or so clones, with about four fifths found just once. The chain links TRBV9 to TRBJ1-1, with 8 nucleotides matching TRBD1. The clonotype originates from a person aged 18-65 years who received the Ad26.COV2.S COVID-19 vaccine or a placebo. Sequencing was performed on peripheral blood, taken in a trial of Ad26.COV2.S vaccine versus placebo. The CDR3 region is CASTRQGWDTEAFF. Here the CDR3 DNA reads TGTGCCAGCACCCGACAGGGGTGGGACACTGAAGCTTTCTTT. Using reference TRBV9 and TRBJ1-1 for the parts outside the CDR3, the full variable domain is DSGVTQTPKHLITATGQRVTLRCSPRSGDLSVYWYQQSLDQGLQFLIQYYNGEERAKGNILERFSAQQFPDLHSELNLSSLELGDSALYFCASTRQGWDTEAFFGQGTRLTVV.